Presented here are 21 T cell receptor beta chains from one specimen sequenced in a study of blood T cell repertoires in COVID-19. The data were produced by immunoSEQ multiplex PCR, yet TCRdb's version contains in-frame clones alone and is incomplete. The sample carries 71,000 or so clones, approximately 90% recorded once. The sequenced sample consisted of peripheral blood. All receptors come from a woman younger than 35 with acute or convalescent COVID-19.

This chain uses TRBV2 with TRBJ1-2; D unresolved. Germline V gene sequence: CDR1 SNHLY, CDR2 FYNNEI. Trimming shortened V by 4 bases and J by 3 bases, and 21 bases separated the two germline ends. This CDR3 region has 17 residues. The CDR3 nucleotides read TGTGCCAGCAGTGTTACCTTAGGAAGGGAGGATGACTATGGCTACACCTTC. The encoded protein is CASSVTLGREDDYGYTF. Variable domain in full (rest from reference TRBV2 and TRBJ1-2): EPEVTQTPSHQVTQMGQEVILRCVPISNHLYFYWYRQILGQKVEFLVSFYNNEISEKSEIFDDQFSVERPDGSNFTLKIRSTKLEDSAMYFCASSVTLGREDDYGYTFGSGTRLTVV.

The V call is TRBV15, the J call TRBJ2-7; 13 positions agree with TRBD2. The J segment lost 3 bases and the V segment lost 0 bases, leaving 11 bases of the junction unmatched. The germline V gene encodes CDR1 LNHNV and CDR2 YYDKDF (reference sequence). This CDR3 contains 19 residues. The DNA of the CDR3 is TGTGCCACCAGCAGAGATTTCCCAGGACTAGCGGGAGATCGCTACGAGCAGTACTTC. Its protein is CATSRDFPGLAGDRYEQYF.

This CDR3 is CASSLGLAGAEQYF. The CDR3 coding sequence is TGCGCCAGCAGCTTGGGACTAGCGGGAGCGGAGCAGTACTTC. The rearrangement uses TRBV5-1 and TRBJ2-7; 12 nucleotides line up with TRBD2. The CDR3 consists of 14 residues. Germline V gene sequence: CDR1 SGHRS, CDR2 YFSETQ. Trimming cost V 0 bases and J 7 bases; bases outside gene matches: 2. The full variable domain, in which reference TRBV5-1 and TRBJ2-7 provide the parts outside the CDR3, is KAGVTQTPRYLIKTRGQQVTLSCSPISGHRSVSWYQQTPGQGLQFLFEYFSETQRNKGNFPGRFSGRQFSNSRSEMNVSTLELGDSALYLCASSLGLAGAEQYFGPGTRLTVT.

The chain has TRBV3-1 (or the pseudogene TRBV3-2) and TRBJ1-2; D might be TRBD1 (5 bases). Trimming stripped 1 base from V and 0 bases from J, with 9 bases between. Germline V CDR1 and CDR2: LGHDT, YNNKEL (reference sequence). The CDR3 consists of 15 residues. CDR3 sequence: CASSQGLDTNYGYTF. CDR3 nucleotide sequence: TGTGCCAGCAGCCAAGGGTTGGACACTAACTATGGCTACACCTTC.

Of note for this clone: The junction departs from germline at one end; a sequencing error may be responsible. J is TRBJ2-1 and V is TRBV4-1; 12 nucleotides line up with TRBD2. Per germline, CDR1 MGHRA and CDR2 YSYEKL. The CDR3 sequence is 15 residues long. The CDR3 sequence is CVSSQSSGGANEQFF. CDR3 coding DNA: TGCGTCAGCAGCCAATCTAGCGGGGGGGCAAATGAGCAGTTCTTC.

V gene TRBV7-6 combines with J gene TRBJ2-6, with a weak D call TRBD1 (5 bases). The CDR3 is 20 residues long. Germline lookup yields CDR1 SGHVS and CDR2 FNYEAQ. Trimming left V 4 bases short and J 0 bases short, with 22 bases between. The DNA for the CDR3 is TGTGCCAGCAGCTCCTCTTCAGGGCGAAGCCCAATCTCTGGGGCCAACGTCCTGACTTTC. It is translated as CASSSSSGRSPISGANVLTF.

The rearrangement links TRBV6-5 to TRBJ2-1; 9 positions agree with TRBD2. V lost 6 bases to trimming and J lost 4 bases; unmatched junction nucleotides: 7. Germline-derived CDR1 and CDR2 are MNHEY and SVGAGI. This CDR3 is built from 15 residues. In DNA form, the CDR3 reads TGTGCCAGCAGCTTAGCGGGGGTTAGGTACAATGAGCAGTTCTTC. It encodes CASSLAGVRYNEQFF.

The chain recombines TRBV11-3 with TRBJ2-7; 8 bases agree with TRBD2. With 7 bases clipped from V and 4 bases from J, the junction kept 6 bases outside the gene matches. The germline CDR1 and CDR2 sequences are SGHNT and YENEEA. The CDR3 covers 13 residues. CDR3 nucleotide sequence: TGTGCCAGCATCGGACTAGCAGATTACGAGCAGTACTTC. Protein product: CASIGLADYEQYF.

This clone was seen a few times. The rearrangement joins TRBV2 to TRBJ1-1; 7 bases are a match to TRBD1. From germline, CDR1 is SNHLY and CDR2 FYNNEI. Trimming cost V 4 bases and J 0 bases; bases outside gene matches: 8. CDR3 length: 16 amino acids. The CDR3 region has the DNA TGTGCCAGCAGTGGACAGGGTACGGGAATGAACACTGAAGCTTTCTTT. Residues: CASSGQGTGMNTEAFF.

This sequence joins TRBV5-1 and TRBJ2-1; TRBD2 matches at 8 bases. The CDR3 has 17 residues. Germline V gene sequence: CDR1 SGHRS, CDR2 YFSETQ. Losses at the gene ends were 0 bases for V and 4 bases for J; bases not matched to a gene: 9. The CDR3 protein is CASSLASGGILYNEQFF. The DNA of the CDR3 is TGCGCCAGCAGCTTGGCCTCGGGGGGGATACTTTACAATGAGCAGTTCTTC.

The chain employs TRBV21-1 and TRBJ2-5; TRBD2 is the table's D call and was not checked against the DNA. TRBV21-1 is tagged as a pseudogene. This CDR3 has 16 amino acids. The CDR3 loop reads CASSKGGGDHQETQYF. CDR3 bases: TGTGCCAGCAGCAAGGGCGGGGGGGACCACCAAGAGACCCAGTACTTC.

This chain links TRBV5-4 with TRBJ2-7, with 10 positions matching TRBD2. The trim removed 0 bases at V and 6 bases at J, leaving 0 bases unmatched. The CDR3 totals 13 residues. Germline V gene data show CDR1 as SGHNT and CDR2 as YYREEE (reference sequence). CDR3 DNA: TGTGCCAGCAGCTTGGGACTAGCGGGCGAGCAGTACTTC. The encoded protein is CASSLGLAGEQYF. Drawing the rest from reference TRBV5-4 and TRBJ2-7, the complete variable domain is ETGVTQSPTHLIKTRGQQVTLRCSSQSGHNTVSWYQQALGQGPQFIFQYYREEENGRGNFPPRFSGLQFPNYSSELNVNALELDDSALYLCASSLGLAGEQYFGPGTRLTVT.

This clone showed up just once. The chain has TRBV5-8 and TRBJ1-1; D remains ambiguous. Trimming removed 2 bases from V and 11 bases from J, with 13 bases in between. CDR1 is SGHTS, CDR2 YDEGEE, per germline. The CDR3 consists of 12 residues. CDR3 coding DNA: TGTGCCAGCAGCTTAATTCCGGGTCTGGCTTTCTTT. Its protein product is CASSLIPGLAFF.

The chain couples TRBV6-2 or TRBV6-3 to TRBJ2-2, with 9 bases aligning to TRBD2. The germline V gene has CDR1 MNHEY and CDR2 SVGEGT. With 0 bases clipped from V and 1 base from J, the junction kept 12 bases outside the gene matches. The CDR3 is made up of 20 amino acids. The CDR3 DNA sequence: TGTGCCAGCAGTTACTCGTTTCACAGTACAGCGGGAGGGAACACCGGGGAGCTGTTTTTT. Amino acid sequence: CASSYSFHSTAGGNTGELFF.

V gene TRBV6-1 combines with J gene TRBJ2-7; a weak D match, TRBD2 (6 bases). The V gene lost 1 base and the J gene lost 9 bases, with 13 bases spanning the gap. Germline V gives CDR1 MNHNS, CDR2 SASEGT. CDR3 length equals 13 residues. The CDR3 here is CASSEGGGIMQYF. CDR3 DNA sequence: TGTGCCAGCAGTGAAGGTGGGGGGATAATGCAGTACTTC.

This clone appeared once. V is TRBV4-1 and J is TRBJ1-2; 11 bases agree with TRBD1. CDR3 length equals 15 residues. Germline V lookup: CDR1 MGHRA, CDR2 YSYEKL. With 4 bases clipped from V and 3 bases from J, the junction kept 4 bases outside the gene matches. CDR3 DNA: TGCGCCAGCAGCCTCGGGACAGGGGGTGACTATGGCTACACCTTC. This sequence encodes CASSLGTGGDYGYTF.

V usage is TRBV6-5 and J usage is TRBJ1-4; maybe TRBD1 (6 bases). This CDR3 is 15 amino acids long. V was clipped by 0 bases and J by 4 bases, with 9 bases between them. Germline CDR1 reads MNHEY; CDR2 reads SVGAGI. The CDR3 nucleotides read TGTGCCAGCAGTTACTCGTCAGGGGTTAATGAAAAACTGTTTTTT. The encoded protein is CASSYSSGVNEKLFF.

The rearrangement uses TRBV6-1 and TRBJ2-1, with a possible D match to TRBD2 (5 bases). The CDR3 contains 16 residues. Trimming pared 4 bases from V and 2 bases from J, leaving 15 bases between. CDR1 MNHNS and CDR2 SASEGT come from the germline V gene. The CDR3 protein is CASSVGVSAAYNEQFF. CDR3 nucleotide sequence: TGTGCCAGCAGTGTGGGTGTTTCAGCGGCCTACAATGAGCAGTTCTTC.

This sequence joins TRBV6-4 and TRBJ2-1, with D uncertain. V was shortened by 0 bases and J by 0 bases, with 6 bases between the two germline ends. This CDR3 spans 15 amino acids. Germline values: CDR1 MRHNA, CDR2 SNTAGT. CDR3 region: CASSDSPSSYNEQFF. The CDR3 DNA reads TGTGCCAGCAGTGACTCCCCTAGCTCCTACAATGAGCAGTTCTTC.

CDR3 amino acids: CASKGQGYNSPLHF. As DNA, the CDR3 is TGTGCCAGCAAGGGACAGGGGTATAATTCACCCCTCCACTTT. The chain combines TRBV6-5 with TRBJ1-6, with TRBD1 matching 10 bases. Germline V gene data show CDR1 as MNHEY and CDR2 as SVGAGI. V shed 7 bases and J 4 bases; nucleotides not matched to a gene: 1. This CDR3 is 14 amino acids long.

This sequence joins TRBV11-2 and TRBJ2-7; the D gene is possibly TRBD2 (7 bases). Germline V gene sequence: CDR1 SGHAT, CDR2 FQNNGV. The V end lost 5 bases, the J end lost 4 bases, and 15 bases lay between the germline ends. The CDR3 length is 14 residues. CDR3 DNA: TGTGCCAGCAGCGAGTGGGGGGGCCTGTACGAGCAGTACTTC. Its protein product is CASSEWGGLYEQYF.